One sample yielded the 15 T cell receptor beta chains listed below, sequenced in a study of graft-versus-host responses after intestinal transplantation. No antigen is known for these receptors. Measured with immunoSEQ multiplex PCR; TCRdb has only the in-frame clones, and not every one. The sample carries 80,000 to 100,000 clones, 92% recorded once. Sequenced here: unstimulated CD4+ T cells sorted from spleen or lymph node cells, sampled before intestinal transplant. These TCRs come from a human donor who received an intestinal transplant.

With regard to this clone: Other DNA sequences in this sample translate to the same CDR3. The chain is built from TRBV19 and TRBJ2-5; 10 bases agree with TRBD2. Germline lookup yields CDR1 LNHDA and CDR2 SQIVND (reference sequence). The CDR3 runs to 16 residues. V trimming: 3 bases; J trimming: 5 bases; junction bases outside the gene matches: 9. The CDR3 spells CASSIRLAGASETQYF. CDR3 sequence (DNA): TGTGCCAGTAGTATTCGTCTAGCGGGAGCCTCCGAGACCCAGTACTTC.

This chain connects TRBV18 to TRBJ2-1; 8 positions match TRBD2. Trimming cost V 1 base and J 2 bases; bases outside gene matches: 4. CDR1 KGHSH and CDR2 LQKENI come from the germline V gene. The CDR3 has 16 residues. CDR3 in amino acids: CASSPRAGGPYNEQFF. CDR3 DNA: TGTGCCAGCTCACCACGTGCGGGAGGCCCCTACAATGAGCAGTTCTTC.

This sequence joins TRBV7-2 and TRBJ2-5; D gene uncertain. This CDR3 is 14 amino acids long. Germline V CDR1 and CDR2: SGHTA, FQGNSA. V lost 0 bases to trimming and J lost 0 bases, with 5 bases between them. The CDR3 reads CASSLARNQETQYF. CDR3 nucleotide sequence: TGTGCCAGCAGCTTAGCCAGGAACCAAGAGACCCAGTACTTC.

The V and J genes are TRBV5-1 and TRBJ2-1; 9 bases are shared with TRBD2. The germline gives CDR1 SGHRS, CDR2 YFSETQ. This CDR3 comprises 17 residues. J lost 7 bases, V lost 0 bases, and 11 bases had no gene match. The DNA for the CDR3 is TGCGCCAGCAGCTTGGTGGCGGGAGGGCCCGTAAGGAATGAGCAGTTCTTC. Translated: CASSLVAGGPVRNEQFF.

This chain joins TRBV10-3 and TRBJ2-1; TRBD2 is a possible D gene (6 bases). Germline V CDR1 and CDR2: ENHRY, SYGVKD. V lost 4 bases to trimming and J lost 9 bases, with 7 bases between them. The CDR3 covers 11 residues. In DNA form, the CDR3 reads TGTGCCATCAGTGGGGGGGTTGAGCAGTTCTTC. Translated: CAISGGVEQFF.

The CDR3 DNA reads as TGTGCCAGCAGTGAATCCCTAGGGGTCAGCTATGGCTACACCTTC. Translated: CASSESLGVSYGYTF. The chain combines TRBV6-1 with TRBJ1-2; the D gene is possibly TRBD1 (5 bases). From germline, CDR1 is MNHNS and CDR2 SASEGT. This CDR3 spans 15 amino acids. With 2 bases removed from V and 4 bases from J, the gap between germline ends came to 14 bases.

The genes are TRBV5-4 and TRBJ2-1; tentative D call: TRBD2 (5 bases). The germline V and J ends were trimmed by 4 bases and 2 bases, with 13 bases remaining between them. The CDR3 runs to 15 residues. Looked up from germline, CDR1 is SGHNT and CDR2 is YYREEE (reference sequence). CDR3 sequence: CASSATRETYNEQFF. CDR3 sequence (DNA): TGTGCCAGCAGCGCAACTAGGGAAACCTACAATGAGCAGTTCTTC.

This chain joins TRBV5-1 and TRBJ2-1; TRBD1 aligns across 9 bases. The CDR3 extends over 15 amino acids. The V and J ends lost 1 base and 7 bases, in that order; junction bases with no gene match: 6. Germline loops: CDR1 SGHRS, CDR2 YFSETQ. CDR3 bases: TGCGCCAGCAGCTTGTGGGACAGGGCTGTAAATGAGCAGTTCTTC. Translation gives CASSLWDRAVNEQFF.

The CDR3 DNA is TGTGCCAGCAGCCAAGGAACTAGCGGGGCGGAGACCCAGTACTTC. Its translation is CASSQGTSGAETQYF. V gene TRBV14 combines with J gene TRBJ2-5; 10 positions agree with TRBD2. The CDR3 is 15 amino acids. V gave up 1 base and J gave up 5 bases; unmatched junction bases: 4. Per germline, CDR1 SGHDN and CDR2 FVKESK. Full variable domain (rest looked up from reference TRBV14 and TRBJ2-5): EAGVTQFPSHSVIEKGQTVTLRCDPISGHDNLYWYRRVMGKEIKFLLHFVKESKQDESGMPNNRFLAERTGGTYSTLKVQPAELEDSGVYFCASSQGTSGAETQYFGPGTRLLVL.

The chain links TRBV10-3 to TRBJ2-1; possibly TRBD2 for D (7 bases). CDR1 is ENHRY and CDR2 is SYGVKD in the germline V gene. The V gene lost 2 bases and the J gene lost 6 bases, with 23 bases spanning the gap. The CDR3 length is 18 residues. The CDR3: CAISEGPWGGAPPNEQFF. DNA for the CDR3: TGTGCCATCAGTGAGGGACCGTGGGGGGGGGCCCCTCCCAATGAGCAGTTCTTC.

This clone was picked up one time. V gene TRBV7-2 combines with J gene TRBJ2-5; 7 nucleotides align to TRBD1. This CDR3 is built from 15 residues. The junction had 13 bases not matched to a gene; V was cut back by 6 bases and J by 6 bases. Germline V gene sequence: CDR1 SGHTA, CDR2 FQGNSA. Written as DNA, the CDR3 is TGTGCCAGCAGTTTACTCGCGGACAGGCCTAAGACCCAGTACTTC. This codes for CASSLLADRPKTQYF.

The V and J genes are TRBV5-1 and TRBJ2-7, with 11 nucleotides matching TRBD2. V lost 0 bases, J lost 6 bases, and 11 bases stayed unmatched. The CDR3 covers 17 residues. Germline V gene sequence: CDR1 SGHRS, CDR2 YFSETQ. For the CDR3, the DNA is TGCGCCAGCAGCTTGGAGGTAGCGGGGGGGATTGCCGCCGAGCAGTACTTC. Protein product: CASSLEVAGGIAAEQYF.

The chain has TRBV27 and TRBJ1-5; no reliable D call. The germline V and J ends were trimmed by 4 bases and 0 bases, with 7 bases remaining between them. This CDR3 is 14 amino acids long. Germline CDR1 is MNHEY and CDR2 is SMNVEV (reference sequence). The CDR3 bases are TGTGCCAGCAGTTCATTCAATAGCAATCAGCCCCAGCATTTT. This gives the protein CASSSFNSNQPQHF.

The chain's CDR3 is CAVRGRGTDTQYF. CDR3 bases: TGTGCCGTCCGAGGGAGGGGGACAGATACGCAGTATTTT. The chain combines TRBV27 with TRBJ2-3, with a weak D call TRBD2 (7 bases). Germline assignment: CDR1 MNHEY and CDR2 SMNVEV (reference sequence). Trimming pared 11 bases from V and 3 bases from J, leaving 15 bases between. The CDR3 length is 13 residues.

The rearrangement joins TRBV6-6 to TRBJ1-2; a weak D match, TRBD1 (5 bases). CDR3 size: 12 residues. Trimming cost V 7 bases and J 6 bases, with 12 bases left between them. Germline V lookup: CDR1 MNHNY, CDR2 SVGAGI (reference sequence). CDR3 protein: CASTPGVDGYTF. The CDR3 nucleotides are TGTGCCAGCACTCCGGGGGTCGATGGCTACACCTTC.